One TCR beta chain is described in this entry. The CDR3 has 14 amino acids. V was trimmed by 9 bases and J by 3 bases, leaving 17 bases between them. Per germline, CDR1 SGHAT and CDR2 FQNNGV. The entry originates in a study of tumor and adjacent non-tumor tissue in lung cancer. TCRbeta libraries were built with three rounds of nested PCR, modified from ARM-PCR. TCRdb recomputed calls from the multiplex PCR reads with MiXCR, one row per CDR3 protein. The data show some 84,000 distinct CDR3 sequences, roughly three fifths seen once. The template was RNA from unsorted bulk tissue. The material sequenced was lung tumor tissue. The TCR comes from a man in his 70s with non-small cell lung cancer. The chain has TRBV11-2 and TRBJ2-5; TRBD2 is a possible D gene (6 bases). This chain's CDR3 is CARSPRTIEETQYF. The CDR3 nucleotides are TGTGCCAGGAGCCCCAGGACTATAGAAGAGACCCAGTACTTC.